This T cell receptor (beta chain) came from a study of OX40 agonist ivuxolimab in advanced cancers. Findings and limits, study-wide: Also showing low normalized T-cell clonal expansion were some of the nonresponders. At 0.1 to 3.0 mg/kg, CD4+ and CD8+ blood T cells expanded clonally by week 6.

Profiling relied on immunoSEQ multiplex PCR, and the TCRdb table lists in-frame clones only, not all of them. The profile shows tens of thousands of clones, around 81% of them singletons. Of note for this clone: The antigen remains undetermined.

The investigators sampled blood at baseline, at cycle 4 day 1, and at cycle 7 day 1. Trimming took 5 bases from V and 0 from J, leaving 11 bases between them. Germline CDR1 SGHRS, CDR2 YFSETQ. This CDR3 contains 15 residues. This sequence was found in an adult with an advanced solid tumor such as melanoma, head and neck, liver or kidney cancer. The sample was CD4+ or CD8+ T cells sorted from blood, taken in a trial of the OX40 agonist ivuxolimab. The chain combines TRBV5-1 with TRBJ2-2, with D perhaps TRBD1 (5 bases). CDR3: CASSLDSTNTGELFF. In DNA form, the CDR3 reads TGCGCCAGCAGTCTAGACAGCACGAACACCGGGGAGCTGTTTTTT.